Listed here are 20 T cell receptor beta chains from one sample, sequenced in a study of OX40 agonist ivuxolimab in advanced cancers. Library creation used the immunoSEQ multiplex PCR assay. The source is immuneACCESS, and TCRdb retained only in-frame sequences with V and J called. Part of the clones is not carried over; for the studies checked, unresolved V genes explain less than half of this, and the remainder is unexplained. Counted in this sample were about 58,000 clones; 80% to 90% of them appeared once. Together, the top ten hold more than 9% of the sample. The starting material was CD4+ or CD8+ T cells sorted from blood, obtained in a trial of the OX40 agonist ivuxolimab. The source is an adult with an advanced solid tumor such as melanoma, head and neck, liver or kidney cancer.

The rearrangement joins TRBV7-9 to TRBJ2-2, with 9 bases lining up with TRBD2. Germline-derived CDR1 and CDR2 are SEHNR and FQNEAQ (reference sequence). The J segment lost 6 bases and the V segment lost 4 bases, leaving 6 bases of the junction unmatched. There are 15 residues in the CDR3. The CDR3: CASSSVAGVAGELFF. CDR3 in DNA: TGTGCCAGCAGCTCTGTAGCGGGAGTGGCCGGGGAGCTGTTTTTT.

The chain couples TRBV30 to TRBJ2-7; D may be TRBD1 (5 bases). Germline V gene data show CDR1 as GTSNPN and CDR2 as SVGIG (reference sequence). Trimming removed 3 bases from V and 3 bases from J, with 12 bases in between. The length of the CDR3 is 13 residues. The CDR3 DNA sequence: TGTGCCTGGAGCCTCGGACACCTCTACGAGCAGTACGTC. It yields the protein CAWSLGHLYEQYV.

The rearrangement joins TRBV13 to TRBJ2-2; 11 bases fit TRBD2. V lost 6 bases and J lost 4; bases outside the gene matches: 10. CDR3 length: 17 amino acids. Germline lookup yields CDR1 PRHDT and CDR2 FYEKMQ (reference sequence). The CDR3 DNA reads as TGTGCCAGCAGGGATACTAGCGGGAGTCCGGGCACCGGGGAGCTGTTTTTT. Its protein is CASRDTSGSPGTGELFF.

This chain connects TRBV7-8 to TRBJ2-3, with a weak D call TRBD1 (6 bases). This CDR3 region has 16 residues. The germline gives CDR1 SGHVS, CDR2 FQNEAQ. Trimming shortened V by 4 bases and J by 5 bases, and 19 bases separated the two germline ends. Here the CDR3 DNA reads TGTGCCAGCAGCTCTAAGGGGACATTCAGGGTAGATACGCAGTATTTT. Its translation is CASSSKGTFRVDTQYF.

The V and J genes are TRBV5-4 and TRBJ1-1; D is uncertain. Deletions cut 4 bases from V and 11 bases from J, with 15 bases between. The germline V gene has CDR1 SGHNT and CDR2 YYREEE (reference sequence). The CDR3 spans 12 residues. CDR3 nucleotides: TGTGCCAGCAGCGGGCAGGAGGGCTGGGCTTTCTTT. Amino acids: CASSGQEGWAFF. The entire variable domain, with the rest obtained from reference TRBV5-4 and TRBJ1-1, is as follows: ETGVTQSPTHLIKTRGQQVTLRCSSQSGHNTVSWYQQALGQGPQFIFQYYREEENGRGNFPPRFSGLQFPNYSSELNVNALELDDSALYLCASSGQEGWAFFGQGTRLTVV.

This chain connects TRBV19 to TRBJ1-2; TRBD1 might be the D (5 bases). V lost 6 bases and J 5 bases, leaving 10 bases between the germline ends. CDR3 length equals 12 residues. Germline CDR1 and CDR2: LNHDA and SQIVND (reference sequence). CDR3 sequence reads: CASRDGGYGYTF. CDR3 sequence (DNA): TGTGCCAGTAGAGACGGGGGTTATGGCTACACCTTC.

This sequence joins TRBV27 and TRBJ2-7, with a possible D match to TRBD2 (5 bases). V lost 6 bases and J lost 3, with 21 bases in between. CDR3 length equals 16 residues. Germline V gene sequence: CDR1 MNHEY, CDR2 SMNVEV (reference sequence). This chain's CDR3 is CASRPPGGRWYYEQYF. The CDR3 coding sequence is TGTGCCAGCAGACCCCCGGGTGGGAGATGGTACTACGAGCAGTACTTC.

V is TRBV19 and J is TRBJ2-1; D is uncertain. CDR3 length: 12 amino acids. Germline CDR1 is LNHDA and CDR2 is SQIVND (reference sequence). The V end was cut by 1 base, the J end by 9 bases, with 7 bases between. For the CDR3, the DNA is TGTGCCAGTAGTATAGGGGTCTTTGAGCAGTTCTTC. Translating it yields CASSIGVFEQFF. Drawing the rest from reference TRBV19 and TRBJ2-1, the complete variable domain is DGGITQSPKYLFRKEGQNVTLSCEQNLNHDAMYWYRQDPGQGLRLIYYSQIVNDFQKGDIAEGYSVSREKKESFPLTVTSAQKNPTAFYLCASSIGVFEQFFGPGTRLTVL.

CDR3 sequence (DNA): TGTGCCAGCAGCTTTACTAGCGGGGGGTCCGGGGGTAATACGCAGTATTTT. Amino acids: CASSFTSGGSGGNTQYF. V and J are TRBV27 and TRBJ2-3, with 12 bases identical to TRBD2. V lost 6 bases, J lost 7 bases, and 14 bases stayed unmatched. CDR1 and CDR2 (germline): MNHEY, SMNVEV (reference sequence). The CDR3 spans 17 residues.

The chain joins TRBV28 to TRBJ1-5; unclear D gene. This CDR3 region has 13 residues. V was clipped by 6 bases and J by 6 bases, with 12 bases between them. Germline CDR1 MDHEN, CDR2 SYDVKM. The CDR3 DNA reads TGTGCCAGCAGCCATGGTCAGAGTCAGCCCCAGCATTTT. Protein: CASSHGQSQPQHF.

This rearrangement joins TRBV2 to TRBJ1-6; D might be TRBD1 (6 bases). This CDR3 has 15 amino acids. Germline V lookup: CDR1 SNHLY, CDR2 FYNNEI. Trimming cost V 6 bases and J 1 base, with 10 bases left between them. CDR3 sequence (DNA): TGTGCCAGCAGGATGACAGGATCCTATAATTCACCCCTCCACTTT. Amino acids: CASRMTGSYNSPLHF.

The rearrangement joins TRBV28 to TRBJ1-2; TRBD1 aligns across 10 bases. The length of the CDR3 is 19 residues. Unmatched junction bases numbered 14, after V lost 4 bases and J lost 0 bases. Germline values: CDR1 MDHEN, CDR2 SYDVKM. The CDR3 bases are TGTGCCAGCAGTTCTAGAACCGACAGGGGGCGATCAGCTAACTATGGCTACACCTTC. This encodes CASSSRTDRGRSANYGYTF.

The CDR3 region has the DNA TGCGCCAGCAGCCCCCGGGGGGGGGCCTTTACTAATGAAAAACTGTTTTTT. Its protein product is CASSPRGGAFTNEKLFF. The gene calls are TRBV4-1 and TRBJ1-4; D might be TRBD1 (6 bases). The CDR3 spans 17 residues. V shed 4 bases and J shed 2 bases, with 17 bases lying between them. Per germline, CDR1 MGHRA and CDR2 YSYEKL.

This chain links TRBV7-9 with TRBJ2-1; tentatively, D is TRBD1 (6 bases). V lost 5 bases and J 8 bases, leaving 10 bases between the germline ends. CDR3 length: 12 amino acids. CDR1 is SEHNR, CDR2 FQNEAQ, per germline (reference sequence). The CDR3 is CASSRRQDEQFF. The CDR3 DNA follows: TGTGCCAGCAGCCGTAGACAGGATGAGCAGTTCTTC.

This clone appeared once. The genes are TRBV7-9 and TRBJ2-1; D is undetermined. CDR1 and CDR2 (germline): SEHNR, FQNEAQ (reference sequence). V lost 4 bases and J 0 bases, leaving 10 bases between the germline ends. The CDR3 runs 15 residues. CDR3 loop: CASSSPAASYNEQFF. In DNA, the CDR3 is TGTGCCAGCAGCTCCCCAGCCGCCTCCTACAATGAGCAGTTCTTC. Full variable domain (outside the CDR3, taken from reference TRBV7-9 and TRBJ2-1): DTGVSQNPRHKITKRGQNVTFRCDPISEHNRLYWYRQTLGQGPEFLTYFQNEAQLEKSRLLSDRFSAERPKGSFSTLEIQRTEQGDSAMYLCASSSPAASYNEQFFGPGTRLTVL.

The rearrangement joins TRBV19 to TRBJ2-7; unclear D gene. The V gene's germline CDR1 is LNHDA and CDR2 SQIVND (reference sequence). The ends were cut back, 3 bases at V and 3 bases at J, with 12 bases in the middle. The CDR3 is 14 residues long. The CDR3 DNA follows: TGTGCCAGTAGTATTGCAGGACCTCTCTACGAGCAGTACTTC. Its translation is CASSIAGPLYEQYF.

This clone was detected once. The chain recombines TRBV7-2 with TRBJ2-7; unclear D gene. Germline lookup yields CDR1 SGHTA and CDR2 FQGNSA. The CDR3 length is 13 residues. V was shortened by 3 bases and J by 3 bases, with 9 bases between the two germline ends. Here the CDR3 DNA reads TGTGCCAGCAGCTTTCACCTCCACTACGAGCAGTACGTC. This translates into CASSFHLHYEQYV.

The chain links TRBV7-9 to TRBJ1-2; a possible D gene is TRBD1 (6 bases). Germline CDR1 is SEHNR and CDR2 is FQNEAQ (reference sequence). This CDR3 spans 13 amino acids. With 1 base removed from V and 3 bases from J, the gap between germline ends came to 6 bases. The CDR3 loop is CASSLGTDYGYTF. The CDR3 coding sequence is TGTGCCAGCAGCTTAGGGACAGACTATGGCTACACCTTC.

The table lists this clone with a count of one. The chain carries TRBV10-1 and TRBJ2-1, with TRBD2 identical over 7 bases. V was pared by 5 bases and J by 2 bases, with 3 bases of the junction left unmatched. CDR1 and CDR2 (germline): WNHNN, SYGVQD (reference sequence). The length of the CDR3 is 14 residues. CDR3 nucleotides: TGCGCCAGCAGTTTAAGCGGGACCTACAATGAGCAGTTCTTC. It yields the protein CASSLSGTYNEQFF.

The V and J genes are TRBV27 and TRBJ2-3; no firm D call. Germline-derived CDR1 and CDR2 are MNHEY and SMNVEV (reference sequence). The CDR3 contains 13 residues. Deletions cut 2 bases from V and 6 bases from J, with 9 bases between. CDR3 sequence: CASSLGQGDTQYF. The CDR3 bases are TGTGCCAGCAGTTTAGGTCAAGGGGATACGCAGTATTTT.